These T cell receptor beta chains were read from a single sample in a study of blood T cells in healthy people across ages. TCRdb re-called the 5' RACE reads through MiXCR, storing one row per CDR3 protein. Of 600,000 to 850,000 distinct CDR3 sequences in the sample, roughly 25% were seen once. This same sample was also taken into another study, of T cells of mothers and their children.

Sequenced: blood. Receptor source: a boy aged 5-17 years in good health. Both conserved end residues are part of each CDR3. The order of the fields is V gene, clone size, J gene, D gene, CDR3 DNA, CDR3 protein. The D gene is left open where the match is weak. Clone size appears in some rows only: once, few, many, or a class for an expanded clone.

v_gene: TRBV9; abundance: .; j_gene: TRBJ2-1; d_gene: .; CDR3nt: TGTGCCAGCAGCGTAGCAGCCGGGGAGATAAACAATGAGCAGTTCTTC; CDR3aa: CASSVAAGEINNEQFF
v_gene: TRBV5-1; abundance: .; j_gene: TRBJ2-7; d_gene: TRBD2; CDR3nt: TGCGCCAGCTCAAGGGGCGCGGGGGATTACGAGCAGTACTTC; CDR3aa: CASSRGAGDYEQYF
v_gene: TRBV6-2/TRBV6-3; abundance: .; j_gene: TRBJ2-1; d_gene: TRBD2; CDR3nt: TGTGCCAGCAGTTACTCGAGGCTACTAGCGGGGTACAATGAGCAGTTCTTC; CDR3aa: CASSYSRLLAGYNEQFF
v_gene: TRBV28; abundance: many; j_gene: TRBJ2-4; d_gene: .; CDR3nt: TGTGCCAGCACCCTAGGGGTGAATCAGTACTTC; CDR3aa: CASTLGVNQYF
v_gene: TRBV27; abundance: .; j_gene: TRBJ2-5; d_gene: .; CDR3nt: TGTGCCAGCAGTTTCTTCTATGGGCTGGGGACCCAGTACTTC; CDR3aa: CASSFFYGLGTQYF
v_gene: TRBV18; abundance: .; j_gene: TRBJ1-2; d_gene: TRBD1; CDR3nt: TGTGCCTCCAGGACAGGCCGTGGCTACACCTTC; CDR3aa: CASRTGRGYTF
v_gene: TRBV18; abundance: .; j_gene: TRBJ2-3; d_gene: TRBD2; CDR3nt: TGTGCCAGCTCACTAAAAGAAGCGGGAGCTGTGGATACGCAGTATTTT; CDR3aa: CASSLKEAGAVDTQYF
v_gene: TRBV27; abundance: few; j_gene: TRBJ2-1; d_gene: .; CDR3nt: TGTGCCAGCAGCGACCCCCTCTACAATGAGCAGTTCTTC; CDR3aa: CASSDPLYNEQFF
v_gene: TRBV27; abundance: few; j_gene: TRBJ2-7; d_gene: TRBD2; CDR3nt: TGTGCCAGCAGTTCGGGACTAACCCTACCTCGTCCCTACGAGCAGTACTTC; CDR3aa: CASSSGLTLPRPYEQYF
v_gene: TRBV5-1; abundance: few; j_gene: TRBJ2-5; d_gene: .; CDR3nt: TGCGCCAGCAGCTTGTTTCCGGGAACTCAAGAGACCCAGTACTTC; CDR3aa: CASSLFPGTQETQYF
v_gene: TRBV5-6; abundance: few; j_gene: TRBJ2-5; d_gene: .; CDR3nt: TGTGCCAGCAGCGATAGGCTGGGGGGCCAAGAGACCCAGTACTTC; CDR3aa: CASSDRLGGQETQYF
v_gene: TRBV18; abundance: .; j_gene: TRBJ2-7; d_gene: .; CDR3nt: TGTGCCAGCTCACCAGTCAGGGACAATGCCTACGAGCAGTACTTC; CDR3aa: CASSPVRDNAYEQYF
v_gene: TRBV6-6; abundance: .; j_gene: TRBJ2-7; d_gene: TRBD2; CDR3nt: TGTGCCAGCAGTTACTCAGCGGGAGGCTACGCCTACGAGCAGTACTTC; CDR3aa: CASSYSAGGYAYEQYF
v_gene: TRBV4-2; abundance: few; j_gene: TRBJ1-5; d_gene: .; CDR3nt: TGTGCCAGCAGCCAAGATTGGCCTGGGGGGCAGCCCCAGCATTTT; CDR3aa: CASSQDWPGGQPQHF
v_gene: TRBV28; abundance: .; j_gene: TRBJ1-2; d_gene: .; CDR3nt: TGTGCCAGGCTTCTGGGCCCTGCTAGTGGCTACACCTTC; CDR3aa: CARLLGPASGYTF
v_gene: TRBV5-6; abundance: .; j_gene: TRBJ2-7; d_gene: .; CDR3nt: TGTGCCAGCAGCTTGTTCCGTAGCGGCTACGAGCAGTACTTC; CDR3aa: CASSLFRSGYEQYF
v_gene: TRBV29-1; abundance: .; j_gene: TRBJ2-7; d_gene: TRBD1; CDR3nt: TGCAGCGTTGCTCCGGGACAGGGGTGGGAAACCTACGAGCAGTACTTC; CDR3aa: CSVAPGQGWETYEQYF
v_gene: TRBV13; abundance: .; j_gene: TRBJ2-5; d_gene: TRBD2; CDR3nt: TGTGCCAGCAGCTTACAAGAGTCGGGACTAAAAGAGACCCAGTACTTC; CDR3aa: CASSLQESGLKETQYF
v_gene: TRBV11-2; abundance: once; j_gene: TRBJ2-7; d_gene: TRBD2; CDR3nt: TGTGCCAGCAGCTCGGGACTAGCGGTCCCCTACGAGCAGTACTTC; CDR3aa: CASSSGLAVPYEQYF
v_gene: TRBV19; abundance: few; j_gene: TRBJ2-7; d_gene: .; CDR3nt: TGTGCCAGTAGTTGGACAGAGACTTCCTACGAGCAGTACTTC; CDR3aa: CASSWTETSYEQYF
v_gene: TRBV28; abundance: .; j_gene: TRBJ2-1; d_gene: TRBD2; CDR3nt: TGTGCCAGCAGTCTGATAGCGGGAGGCCGATACAATGAGCAGTTCTTC; CDR3aa: CASSLIAGGRYNEQFF
v_gene: TRBV7-2; abundance: few; j_gene: TRBJ2-1; d_gene: .; CDR3nt: TGTGCCAGCAGCTTAGCTCCCACCCCTCACAGAAATGAGCAGTTCTTC; CDR3aa: CASSLAPTPHRNEQFF
v_gene: TRBV6-6; abundance: .; j_gene: TRBJ1-2; d_gene: .; CDR3nt: TGTGCCAGCAGTCACGACAGGATCTATGGCTACACCTTC; CDR3aa: CASSHDRIYGYTF
v_gene: TRBV4-3; abundance: few; j_gene: TRBJ2-7; d_gene: .; CDR3nt: TGCGCCAGCAGCCAACACTCCAAGTCCTACGAGCAGTACTTC; CDR3aa: CASSQHSKSYEQYF
v_gene: TRBV7-2; abundance: .; j_gene: TRBJ2-5; d_gene: TRBD2; CDR3nt: TGTGCCAGCAGCTTAGCCCGGGAAGCGGGGTTTGGGGGAACCCAGTACTTC; CDR3aa: CASSLAREAGFGGTQYF
v_gene: TRBV7-9; abundance: .; j_gene: TRBJ2-1; d_gene: .; CDR3nt: TGTGCCAGCAGCTTAGATGTTACAGGGAGGGATGAGCAGTTCTTC; CDR3aa: CASSLDVTGRDEQFF
v_gene: TRBV29-1; abundance: few; j_gene: TRBJ2-1; d_gene: .; CDR3nt: TGCAGCGTTCAAGGGGCAGGGAGCTTCTACAATGAGCAGTTCTTC; CDR3aa: CSVQGAGSFYNEQFF
v_gene: TRBV20-1; abundance: .; j_gene: TRBJ1-5; d_gene: TRBD1; CDR3nt: TGCAGTGCCCTCGACAGGGCGGGGAGTCAGCCCCAGCATTTT; CDR3aa: CSALDRAGSQPQHF
v_gene: TRBV29-1; abundance: .; j_gene: TRBJ1-1; d_gene: TRBD1; CDR3nt: TGCAGCGTTGACCCTGGGACAGGGAACACTGAAGCTTTCTTT; CDR3aa: CSVDPGTGNTEAFF
v_gene: TRBV20-1; abundance: .; j_gene: TRBJ2-1; d_gene: TRBD2; CDR3nt: TGCAGTGCTAAGATTTGGACTAGCGGGAGGAACAATGAGCAGTTCTTC; CDR3aa: CSAKIWTSGRNNEQFF
v_gene: TRBV7-6; abundance: .; j_gene: TRBJ2-3; d_gene: .; CDR3nt: TGTGCCAGCAGCTTAGCCAGCGGGTTTTTCACAGATACGCAGTATTTT; CDR3aa: CASSLASGFFTDTQYF
v_gene: TRBV29-1; abundance: .; j_gene: TRBJ1-2; d_gene: .; CDR3nt: TGCAGCGTTCCAGAGGGAACAGGGCCCAACTACGGCTACACCTTC; CDR3aa: CSVPEGTGPNYGYTF
v_gene: TRBV2; abundance: few; j_gene: TRBJ2-1; d_gene: TRBD1; CDR3nt: TGTGCCAGCGCGAAACGGGACAGGGGTCTCAGCGGTGAGCAGTTCTTC; CDR3aa: CASAKRDRGLSGEQFF
v_gene: TRBV5-1; abundance: few; j_gene: TRBJ2-5; d_gene: .; CDR3nt: TGCGCCAGCAGCTTTTCTAGGCAGAACCCATACCAAGAGACCCAGTACTTC; CDR3aa: CASSFSRQNPYQETQYF
v_gene: TRBV2; abundance: .; j_gene: TRBJ1-2; d_gene: TRBD1; CDR3nt: TGTGCCAGCAGTGAATGGACAGGGGGGCCGGGCTACACCTTC; CDR3aa: CASSEWTGGPGYTF
v_gene: TRBV7-9; abundance: .; j_gene: TRBJ2-7; d_gene: .; CDR3nt: TGTGCCAGCGAGTGGTTGGGGGGCTCCTACGAGCAGTACTTC; CDR3aa: CASEWLGGSYEQYF
v_gene: TRBV7-3; abundance: few; j_gene: TRBJ2-3; d_gene: .; CDR3nt: TGTGCCAGCAGGGCTAGCGGCACAGATACGCAGTATTTT; CDR3aa: CASRASGTDTQYF
v_gene: TRBV7-2; abundance: .; j_gene: TRBJ2-1; d_gene: .; CDR3nt: TGTGCCAGCAGCTTAGGACGGGCCTCTAATGAGCAGTTCTTC; CDR3aa: CASSLGRASNEQFF
v_gene: TRBV15; abundance: .; j_gene: TRBJ2-1; d_gene: TRBD2; CDR3nt: TGTGCCACCAGCGGGGGGGAGCTAGTCTCCTACAATGAGCAGTTCTTC; CDR3aa: CATSGGELVSYNEQFF
v_gene: TRBV29-1; abundance: few; j_gene: TRBJ1-1; d_gene: TRBD1; CDR3nt: TGCAGCGTTCGAGGGACAGGGGGTTTCGAACACACTGAAGCTTTCTTT; CDR3aa: CSVRGTGGFEHTEAFF
v_gene: TRBV24-1; abundance: .; j_gene: TRBJ1-2; d_gene: .; CDR3nt: TGTGCCACCAGTGCGCGGGGAGGTGGCTACACCTTC; CDR3aa: CATSARGGGYTF
v_gene: TRBV11-3; abundance: few; j_gene: TRBJ2-2; d_gene: .; CDR3nt: TGTGCCAGCAGCGACCCGCAGGGTACCAACACCGGGGAGCTGTTTTTT; CDR3aa: CASSDPQGTNTGELFF
v_gene: TRBV4-3; abundance: .; j_gene: TRBJ1-4; d_gene: .; CDR3nt: TGCGCCAGCAGCCAAGATCGGGGCGGGATCGGGCATGAAAAACTGTTTTTT; CDR3aa: CASSQDRGGIGHEKLFF
v_gene: TRBV5-1; abundance: .; j_gene: TRBJ2-6; d_gene: TRBD1; CDR3nt: TGCGCCAGCAGCTTGCTTCCCCGGGACAGGGACTTCTCTGGGGCCAACGTCCTGACTTTC; CDR3aa: CASSLLPRDRDFSGANVLTF
v_gene: TRBV2; abundance: few; j_gene: TRBJ2-7; d_gene: TRBD2; CDR3nt: TGTGCCAGCCAACTAGCGGGAGCCTCCTACGAGCAGTACTTC; CDR3aa: CASQLAGASYEQYF